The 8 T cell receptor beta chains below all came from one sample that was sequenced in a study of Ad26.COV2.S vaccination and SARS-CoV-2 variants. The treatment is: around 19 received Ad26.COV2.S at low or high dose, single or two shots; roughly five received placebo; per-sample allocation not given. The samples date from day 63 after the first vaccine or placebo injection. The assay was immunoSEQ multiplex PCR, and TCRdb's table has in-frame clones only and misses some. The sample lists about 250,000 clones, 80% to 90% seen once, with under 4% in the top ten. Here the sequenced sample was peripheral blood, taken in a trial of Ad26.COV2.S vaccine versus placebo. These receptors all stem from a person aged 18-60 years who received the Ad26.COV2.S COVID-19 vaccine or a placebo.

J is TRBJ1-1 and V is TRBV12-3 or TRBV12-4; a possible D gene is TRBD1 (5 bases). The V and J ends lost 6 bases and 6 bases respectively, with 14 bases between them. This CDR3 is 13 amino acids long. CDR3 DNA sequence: TGTGCCAGCAGCCTGCGAGGGGCCGCTGAAGCTTTCTTT. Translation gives CASSLRGAAEAFF.

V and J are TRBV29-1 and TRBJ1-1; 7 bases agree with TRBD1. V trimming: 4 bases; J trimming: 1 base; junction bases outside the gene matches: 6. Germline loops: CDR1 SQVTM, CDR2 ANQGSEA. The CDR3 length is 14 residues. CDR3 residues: CSVVQTGANTEAFF. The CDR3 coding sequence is TGCAGCGTTGTCCAAACAGGGGCGAACACTGAAGCTTTCTTT.

For the CDR3, the DNA is TGTGCCAGCAGTCCGACAGGGGCGAACACTGAAGCTTTCTTT. Protein sequence: CASSPTGANTEAFF. V gene TRBV7-3 combines with J gene TRBJ1-1; TRBD1 matches 8 bases. Losses at the gene ends were 6 bases for V and 1 base for J; bases not matched to a gene: 4. The CDR3 is 14 amino acids. Germline CDR1 reads SGHTA; CDR2 reads FQGTGA.

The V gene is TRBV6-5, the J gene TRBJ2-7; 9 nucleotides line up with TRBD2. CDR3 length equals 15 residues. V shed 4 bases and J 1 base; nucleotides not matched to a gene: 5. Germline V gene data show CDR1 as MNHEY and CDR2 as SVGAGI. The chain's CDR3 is CASSSGAGGSYEQYF. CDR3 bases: TGTGCCAGCAGTTCCGGGGCGGGAGGGTCCTACGAGCAGTACTTC.

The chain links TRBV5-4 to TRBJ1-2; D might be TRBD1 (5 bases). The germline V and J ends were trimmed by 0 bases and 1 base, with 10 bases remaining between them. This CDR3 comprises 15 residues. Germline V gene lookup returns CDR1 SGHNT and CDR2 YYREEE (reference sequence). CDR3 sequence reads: CASSLGQGYNYGYTF. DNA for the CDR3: TGTGCCAGCAGCTTGGGGCAGGGTTATAACTATGGCTACACCTTC.

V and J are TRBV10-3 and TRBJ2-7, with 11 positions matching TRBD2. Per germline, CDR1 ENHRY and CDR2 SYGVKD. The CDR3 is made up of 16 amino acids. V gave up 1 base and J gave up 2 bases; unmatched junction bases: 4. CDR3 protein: CAISELGSGRAYEQYF. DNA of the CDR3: TGTGCCATCAGTGAGTTGGGTAGCGGGAGGGCCTACGAGCAGTACTTC.

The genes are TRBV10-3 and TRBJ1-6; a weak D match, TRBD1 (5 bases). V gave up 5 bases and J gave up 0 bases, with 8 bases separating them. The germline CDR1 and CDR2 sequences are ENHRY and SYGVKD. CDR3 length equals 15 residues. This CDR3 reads CAISKGNSYNSPLHF. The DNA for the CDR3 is TGTGCCATCAGTAAGGGGAACTCCTATAATTCACCCCTCCACTTT.

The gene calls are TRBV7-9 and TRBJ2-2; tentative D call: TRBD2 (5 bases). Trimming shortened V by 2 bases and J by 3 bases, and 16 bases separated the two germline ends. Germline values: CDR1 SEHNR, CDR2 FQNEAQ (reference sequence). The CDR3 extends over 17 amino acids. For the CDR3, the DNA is TGTGCCAGCAGCTTATTTTCGGAGCGGCAGTACACCGGGGAGCTGTTTTTT. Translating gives CASSLFSERQYTGELFF.